The present entry profiles one T cell receptor (beta chain) with its context. This record comes from a study of blood T cell repertoires in COVID-19. Data came from immunoSEQ multiplex PCR; TCRdb stores just in-frame clones and leaves some out. The sample has about 24,000 clones, around three quarters seen once. Input material: peripheral blood. The source is a woman older than 75 with acute or convalescent COVID-19.

The CDR3 reads CASSTDWANTGELFF. The DNA for the CDR3 is TGTGCCAGCAGTACTGACTGGGCGAACACCGGGGAGCTGTTTTTT. The gene calls are TRBV9 and TRBJ2-2; D is uncertain. Per germline, CDR1 SGDLS and CDR2 YYNGEE. This CDR3 region has 15 residues. Trimming took 5 bases from V and 0 from J, leaving 11 bases between them. The variable domain in full, completed from reference TRBV9 and TRBJ2-2, reads DSGVTQTPKHLITATGQRVTLRCSPRSGDLSVYWYQQSLDQGLQFLIQYYNGEERAKGNILERFSAQQFPDLHSELNLSSLELGDSALYFCASSTDWANTGELFFGEGSRLTVL.